This TCR beta chain was sequenced during a study of CD8 T cells in Susac syndrome. The CDR3 consists of 15 residues. Germline CDR1 LGHDT, CDR2 YNNKEL (reference sequence). Germline trimming cut 4 bases from V and 6 bases from J; bases unmatched to any gene: 7. Reverse transcription of about 0.45 to 1 ug RNA used random hexamers. Multiplex immunoSEQ PCR targeted 54 Vbeta and 13 Jbeta TCR beta segments. TCRdb re-derived calls from the immunoSEQ multiplex PCR reads in MiXCR, one entry per CDR3 protein. Of roughly 130,000 distinct CDR3 sequences in the sample, 90% to 95% are singletons; the top ten hold roughly 0.11%.

J is TRBJ2-1 and V is TRBV3-1, with TRBD2 matching 9 bases. This clonotype was obtained from a human donor in good health. Source material: CD4+ T cells from PBMCs. CDR3 residues: CASSRLGLASNEQFF. DNA for the CDR3: TGTGCCAGCAGCCGGCTGGGACTAGCCAGCAATGAGCAGTTCTTC.